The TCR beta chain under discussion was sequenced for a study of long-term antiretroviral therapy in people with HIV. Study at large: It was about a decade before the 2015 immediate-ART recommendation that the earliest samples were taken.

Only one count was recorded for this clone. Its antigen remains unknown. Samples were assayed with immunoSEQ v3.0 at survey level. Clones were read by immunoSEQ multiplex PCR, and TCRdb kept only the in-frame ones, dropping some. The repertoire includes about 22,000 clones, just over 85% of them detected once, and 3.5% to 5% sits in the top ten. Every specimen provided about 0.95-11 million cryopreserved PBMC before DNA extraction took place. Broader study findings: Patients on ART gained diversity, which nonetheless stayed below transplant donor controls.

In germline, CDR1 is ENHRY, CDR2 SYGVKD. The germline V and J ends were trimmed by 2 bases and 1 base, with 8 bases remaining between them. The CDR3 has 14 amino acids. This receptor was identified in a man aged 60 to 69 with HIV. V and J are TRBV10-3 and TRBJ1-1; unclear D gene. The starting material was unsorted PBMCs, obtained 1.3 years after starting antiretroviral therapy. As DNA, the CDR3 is TGTGCCATCAGTGAGGTGACGGGGAACACTGAAGCTTTCTTT. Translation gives CAISEVTGNTEAFF.